The rows below give T cell receptor beta chains drawn from one sample of a study of OX40 agonist ivuxolimab in advanced cancers. This table comes from immunoSEQ multiplex PCR, and its TCRdb copy is limited to in-frame clones, with some not included. Of over 35,000 clones listed, 89% were seen once; the top ten hold around 0.63%. This material consisted of CD4+ or CD8+ T cells sorted from blood, taken in a trial of the OX40 agonist ivuxolimab. Receptors originate from an adult with an advanced solid tumor such as melanoma, head and neck, liver or kidney cancer. The CDR3 runs from the conserved cysteine through the conserved F or W. The order of the fields is clone size, V gene, J gene, D gene, CDR3 protein, CDR3 DNA. The D gene is left open where the match is weak. Some rows have no size entry. The others give once, few or many, or a class for an expanded clone.

abundance: NA; v_gene: TRBV11-3; j_gene: TRBJ2-1; d_gene: TRBD1; CDR3aa: CASSLQTGGFNEQFF; CDR3nt: TGTGCCAGCAGCCTACAGACAGGGGGCTTCAATGAGCAGTTCTTC
abundance: NA; v_gene: TRBV10-3; j_gene: TRBJ1-1; d_gene: TRBD1; CDR3aa: CAISSGQGKIEAFF; CDR3nt: TGTGCCATCAGCTCCGGACAGGGGAAGATTGAAGCTTTCTTT
abundance: NA; v_gene: TRBV7-2; j_gene: TRBJ2-5; d_gene: TRBD2; CDR3aa: CASSLVAGGLQTQYF; CDR3nt: TGTGCCAGCAGCTTAGTTGCGGGGGGCCTGCAGACCCAGTACTTC
abundance: NA; v_gene: TRBV2; j_gene: TRBJ1-1; d_gene: TRBD1; CDR3aa: CASKSDRVGNTEAFF; CDR3nt: TGTGCCAGCAAATCTGACAGGGTCGGGAACACTGAAGCTTTCTTT
abundance: once; v_gene: TRBV12-5; j_gene: TRBJ2-7; d_gene: NA; CDR3aa: CASGYLSGDEQYF; CDR3nt: TGTGCTAGTGGATACCTTTCAGGGGACGAGCAGTACTTC
abundance: NA; v_gene: TRBV7-9; j_gene: TRBJ1-4; d_gene: TRBD1; CDR3aa: CASSQGARNEKLFF; CDR3nt: TGTGCCAGCAGCCAGGGGGCGCGGAATGAAAAACTGTTTTTT
abundance: NA; v_gene: TRBV6-4; j_gene: TRBJ2-3; d_gene: TRBD2; CDR3aa: CASSDRGLAGFTQYF; CDR3nt: TGTGCCAGCAGTGACAGAGGACTAGCGGGGTTTACGCAGTATTTT
abundance: NA; v_gene: TRBV7-8; j_gene: TRBJ1-5; d_gene: NA; CDR3aa: CASSPTNQPQHF; CDR3nt: TGTGCCAGCAGCCCCACGAATCAGCCCCAGCATTTT
abundance: NA; v_gene: TRBV7-3; j_gene: TRBJ2-2; d_gene: NA; CDR3aa: CASSLLGQGRPGELFF; CDR3nt: TGTGCCAGCAGCTTATTGGGACAAGGACGCCCCGGGGAGCTGTTTTTT
abundance: NA; v_gene: TRBV5-1; j_gene: TRBJ1-1; d_gene: NA; CDR3aa: CASSFEGVRTNTEAFF; CDR3nt: TGCGCCAGCAGCTTCGAAGGGGTGAGGACTAACACTGAAGCTTTCTTT
abundance: NA; v_gene: TRBV5-1; j_gene: TRBJ2-1; d_gene: NA; CDR3aa: CASSLAGESSYNEQFF; CDR3nt: TGCGCCAGCAGCTTGGCGGGGGAATCCTCCTACAATGAGCAGTTCTTC
abundance: few; v_gene: TRBV5-6; j_gene: TRBJ1-1; d_gene: NA; CDR3aa: CASSHAMNTEAFF; CDR3nt: TGTGCCAGCAGCCACGCCATGAACACTGAAGCTTTCTTT
abundance: NA; v_gene: TRBV5-4; j_gene: TRBJ2-5; d_gene: NA; CDR3aa: CASSLVGGQETQYF; CDR3nt: TGTGCCAGCAGCTTGGTAGGAGGGCAAGAGACCCAGTACTTC
abundance: NA; v_gene: TRBV5-6; j_gene: TRBJ1-2; d_gene: NA; CDR3aa: CASSPNQGDNYGYTF; CDR3nt: TGTGCCAGCAGCCCGAACCAGGGTGATAACTATGGCTACACCTTC
abundance: NA; v_gene: TRBV6-1; j_gene: TRBJ1-6; d_gene: TRBD1; CDR3aa: CASIGTGLISPLHF; CDR3nt: TGTGCCAGCATCGGGACAGGGTTAATTTCACCCCTCCACTTT
abundance: NA; v_gene: TRBV11-2; j_gene: TRBJ2-4; d_gene: NA; CDR3aa: CASTTNRGGNIQYF; CDR3nt: TGTGCCAGCACCACTAACAGGGGGGGGAACATTCAGTACTTC
abundance: few; v_gene: TRBV6-6; j_gene: TRBJ2-1; d_gene: NA; CDR3aa: CASINSQGGPQFF; CDR3nt: TGTGCCAGCATTAACAGCCAGGGGGGGCCGCAGTTCTTC
abundance: NA; v_gene: TRBV5-4; j_gene: TRBJ1-6; d_gene: NA; CDR3aa: CASSTADVLSSPLHF; CDR3nt: TGTGCCAGCAGCACAGCGGACGTGTTAAGTTCACCCCTCCACTTT
abundance: few; v_gene: TRBV5-1; j_gene: TRBJ1-1; d_gene: TRBD1; CDR3aa: CASSEPGQLAFF; CDR3nt: TGCGCCAGCAGCGAACCGGGACAGTTAGCTTTCTTT
abundance: NA; v_gene: TRBV19; j_gene: TRBJ1-5; d_gene: NA; CDR3aa: CATAGANRPQHF; CDR3nt: TGTGCCACGGCTGGAGCGAATCGTCCCCAGCATTTT
abundance: NA; v_gene: TRBV5-6; j_gene: TRBJ1-3; d_gene: NA; CDR3aa: CASSTGRPSGNTIYF; CDR3nt: TGTGCCAGCAGCACGGGACGCCCCTCTGGAAACACCATATATTTT
abundance: once; v_gene: TRBV4-3; j_gene: TRBJ2-1; d_gene: NA; CDR3aa: CATTLRQTRGNEQFF; CDR3nt: TGCGCCACCACCCTAAGGCAGACGCGTGGCAATGAGCAGTTCTTC
abundance: NA; v_gene: TRBV21-1; j_gene: TRBJ1-2; d_gene: NA; CDR3aa: CASSKGPGNIGYTF; CDR3nt: TGTGCCAGCAGCAAAGGTCCAGGGAACATTGGCTACACCTTC
abundance: NA; v_gene: TRBV9; j_gene: TRBJ2-1; d_gene: NA; CDR3aa: CASSPLRSSYNEQFF; CDR3nt: TGTGCCAGCAGCCCGTTGAGGAGCTCCTACAATGAGCAGTTCTTC